The following is a TCR beta chain sequence with its context. Its antigen is still unknown. The data were obtained in a study of T cell responses to AZD1222 COVID-19 vaccine. Study-level findings and limits: Females made up more of the donors, who were largely white British, and clonal diversity may have come out too low.

CDR1 is LNHDA and CDR2 is SQIVND in the germline V gene (reference sequence). CDR3 length: 13 residues. Trimming removed 6 bases at V and 2 bases at J, with 9 bases between. Profiled with immunoSEQ multiplex PCR; TCRdb holds only in-frame clones, not every one. The repertoire includes approximately 200,000 clones, 88% of them detected once, and approximately 7.7% sits in the top ten. This sequence joins TRBV19 and TRBJ2-3; D is undetermined. The sequence was obtained from an adult in good health. The material sequenced was peripheral blood, taken on day 0 of AZD1222 vaccination. CDR3 coding DNA: TGTGCCAGTAGGAGGAGCGACACAGATACGCAGTATTTT. Translating gives CASRRSDTDTQYF.